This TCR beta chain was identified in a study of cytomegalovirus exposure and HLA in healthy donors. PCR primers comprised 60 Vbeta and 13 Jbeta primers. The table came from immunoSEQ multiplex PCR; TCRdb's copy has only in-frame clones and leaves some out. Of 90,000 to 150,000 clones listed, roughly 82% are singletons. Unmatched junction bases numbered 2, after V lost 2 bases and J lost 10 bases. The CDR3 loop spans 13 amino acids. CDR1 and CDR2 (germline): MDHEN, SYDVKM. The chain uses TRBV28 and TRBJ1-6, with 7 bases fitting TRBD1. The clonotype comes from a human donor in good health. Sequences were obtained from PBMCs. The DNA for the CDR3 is TGTGCCAGCAGTTTAGACAGGGCCTCACCCCTCCACTTT. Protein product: CASSLDRASPLHF.